The rows below give T cell receptor beta chains drawn from one sample of a study of blood T cell repertoires in COVID-19. Here immunoSEQ multiplex PCR was the method, and the copy in TCRdb shows in-frame clones only, minus some. The table records about 210,000 clones, about 91% of them present only once. The sequencing input was peripheral blood. The receptors were gathered from a man aged 25-45 years with acute or convalescent COVID-19. CDR3s include the opening cysteine and the closing phenylalanine or tryptophan. Each record gives: V gene, D gene, J gene, clone size, CDR3 DNA, CDR3 protein. D genes are given only for firm matches. The size entry is marked missing in some rows and otherwise reads once, few, many or a size class.

v_call: TRBV27
d_call: .
j_call: TRBJ2-7
clone_size: .
cdr3_nt: TGTGCCAGCAGTGGGGGGGGCGCAGGGGAACACGAGCAGTACTTC
cdr3_aa: CASSGGGAGEHEQYF

v_call: TRBV28
d_call: TRBD1
j_call: TRBJ2-5
clone_size: .
cdr3_nt: TGTGCCAGCAGTTTATGGGACAGGAAAGAGACCCAGTACTTC
cdr3_aa: CASSLWDRKETQYF

v_call: TRBV5-1
d_call: TRBD2
j_call: TRBJ2-7
clone_size: .
cdr3_nt: TGCGCCAGCAGCTTGGGGGGGACTAGCGGGGCCTCCTACGAGCAGTACTTC
cdr3_aa: CASSLGGTSGASYEQYF

v_call: TRBV19
d_call: .
j_call: TRBJ2-2
clone_size: .
cdr3_nt: TGTGCCACCCGGTTTGGAGGTTCCGGGGAGCTGTTTTTT
cdr3_aa: CATRFGGSGELFF

v_call: TRBV24-1
d_call: .
j_call: TRBJ1-5
clone_size: .
cdr3_nt: TGTGCCACCAGCGCGGTAGGCAATCAGCCCCAGCATTTT
cdr3_aa: CATSAVGNQPQHF

v_call: TRBV7-9
d_call: .
j_call: TRBJ1-5
clone_size: few
cdr3_nt: TGTGCCAGCAGCTTAGCGTCAGGCAATCAGCCCCAGCATTTT
cdr3_aa: CASSLASGNQPQHF

v_call: TRBV11-2
d_call: .
j_call: TRBJ2-3
clone_size: .
cdr3_nt: TGTGCCAGCAGCGGAATGGGGCAAAATACGCAGTATTTT
cdr3_aa: CASSGMGQNTQYF

v_call: TRBV11-3
d_call: .
j_call: TRBJ2-1
clone_size: .
cdr3_nt: TGTGCCAGCAGCTTAGTTTTGGAGGGTGAGCAGTTCTTC
cdr3_aa: CASSLVLEGEQFF

v_call: TRBV5-1
d_call: TRBD2
j_call: TRBJ2-5
clone_size: .
cdr3_nt: TGCGCCAGCAGTCCAGGGTCAGCGGGAGGGCCCCAGGGAAAAGAGACCCAGTACTTC
cdr3_aa: CASSPGSAGGPQGKETQYF

v_call: TRBV7-7
d_call: .
j_call: TRBJ1-1
clone_size: .
cdr3_nt: TGTGCTAGCAGCTTAGCGTGGGGAGATGAAGCTTTCTTT
cdr3_aa: CASSLAWGDEAFF

v_call: TRBV7-9
d_call: TRBD1
j_call: TRBJ2-5
clone_size: .
cdr3_nt: TGTGCCAGCAGCCCGGCCGGGACAGGGGGGACCCAGTACTTC
cdr3_aa: CASSPAGTGGTQYF

v_call: TRBV5-5
d_call: .
j_call: TRBJ2-6
clone_size: once
cdr3_nt: TGTGCCAGCAGCTATGCCCCAGGGTCTGGGGCCAACGTCCTGACTTTC
cdr3_aa: CASSYAPGSGANVLTF

v_call: TRBV6-5
d_call: .
j_call: TRBJ2-1
clone_size: .
cdr3_nt: TGTGCCAGCAGCGGCAGGGCGAGCTCCTACAATGAGCAGTTCTTC
cdr3_aa: CASSGRASSYNEQFF

v_call: TRBV18
d_call: .
j_call: TRBJ2-7
clone_size: once
cdr3_nt: TGTGCCAGCTCACCACCCCAGGGGCAGGGCGAGCAGTACTTC
cdr3_aa: CASSPPQGQGEQYF

v_call: TRBV21-1
d_call: .
j_call: TRBJ2-7
clone_size: .
cdr3_nt: TGTGCCAGCCGAGGGGGACCTCTCCTTCGATACGAGCAGTACTTC
cdr3_aa: CASRGGPLLRYEQYF

v_call: TRBV2
d_call: .
j_call: TRBJ2-3
clone_size: .
cdr3_nt: TGTGCCAGCGTGTGGGGGCCGGATACGCAGTATTTT
cdr3_aa: CASVWGPDTQYF

v_call: TRBV6-5
d_call: .
j_call: TRBJ1-2
clone_size: .
cdr3_nt: TGTGCCAGCAGTTACTCGAGGCAGAACTATGGCTACACCTTC
cdr3_aa: CASSYSRQNYGYTF

v_call: TRBV11-1
d_call: .
j_call: TRBJ2-7
clone_size: .
cdr3_nt: TGTGCCAGCAGCTCCACCGGGACACAAAGTTCGTGGCAGTACTTC
cdr3_aa: CASSSTGTQSSWQYF

v_call: TRBV5-6
d_call: .
j_call: TRBJ2-3
clone_size: few
cdr3_nt: TGTGCCAGCAGACCCACGGGGGGCTTCTACACAGATACGCAGTATTTT
cdr3_aa: CASRPTGGFYTDTQYF

v_call: TRBV5-5
d_call: TRBD1
j_call: TRBJ2-7
clone_size: .
cdr3_nt: TGTGCCAGCAGCTTAGGGACAGGATTCTACGAGCAGTACTTC
cdr3_aa: CASSLGTGFYEQYF

v_call: TRBV11-3
d_call: TRBD1
j_call: TRBJ2-1
clone_size: .
cdr3_nt: TGTGCCAGCAGCCAGGACAGGACCGAGCAGTTCTTC
cdr3_aa: CASSQDRTEQFF

v_call: TRBV7-9
d_call: .
j_call: TRBJ2-1
clone_size: .
cdr3_nt: TGTGCCAGCAGCTTAGCAGGTGCGACCGGCGGGGAGCAGTTCTTC
cdr3_aa: CASSLAGATGGEQFF

v_call: TRBV5-6
d_call: .
j_call: TRBJ1-5
clone_size: .
cdr3_nt: TGTGCCAGCAGCTGGAACAGGGATCAGCCCCAGCATTTT
cdr3_aa: CASSWNRDQPQHF

v_call: TRBV19
d_call: TRBD1
j_call: TRBJ2-7
clone_size: .
cdr3_nt: TGTGCCAGTAGTTCCCCCGGGACAGGGGGCGACGAGCAGTACTTC
cdr3_aa: CASSSPGTGGDEQYF

v_call: TRBV11-2
d_call: TRBD2
j_call: TRBJ2-1
clone_size: .
cdr3_nt: TGTGCCAGCAGCAGTCTAGCGGGAGGTCGGAATGAGCAGTTCTTC
cdr3_aa: CASSSLAGGRNEQFF

v_call: TRBV6-1
d_call: .
j_call: TRBJ1-5
clone_size: .
cdr3_nt: TGTGCCAGCAGTGAGTTGGGGGGGCGGAATGGGCCCCAGCATTTT
cdr3_aa: CASSELGGRNGPQHF

v_call: TRBV6-5
d_call: .
j_call: TRBJ2-1
clone_size: once
cdr3_nt: TGTGCCAGCAGTACCTTGACAGCGTACAATGAGCAGTTCTTC
cdr3_aa: CASSTLTAYNEQFF

v_call: TRBV5-1
d_call: .
j_call: TRBJ2-1
clone_size: once
cdr3_nt: TGCGCCAGCAGCTTGTCGAGTGCCGCCTACAATGAGCAGTTCTTC
cdr3_aa: CASSLSSAAYNEQFF

v_call: TRBV13
d_call: .
j_call: TRBJ2-2
clone_size: .
cdr3_nt: TGTGCCAGCAGCCCAGGGGGGACTGTAGGCCCCGGGGAGCTGTTTTTT
cdr3_aa: CASSPGGTVGPGELFF

v_call: TRBV6-5
d_call: .
j_call: TRBJ1-1
clone_size: .
cdr3_nt: TGTGCCAGCTATTTGCAGGGGACCACTGAAGCTTTCTTT
cdr3_aa: CASYLQGTTEAFF

v_call: TRBV9
d_call: TRBD1
j_call: TRBJ2-5
clone_size: .
cdr3_nt: TGTGCCAGCAGCGCGGGACAGGGGGCTGGATTCGAGACCCAGTACTTC
cdr3_aa: CASSAGQGAGFETQYF

v_call: TRBV7-2
d_call: .
j_call: TRBJ2-2
clone_size: .
cdr3_nt: TGTGCCAGCATCCAGGGCATGAACACCGGGGAGCTGTTTTTT
cdr3_aa: CASIQGMNTGELFF

v_call: TRBV21-1
d_call: .
j_call: TRBJ1-5
clone_size: .
cdr3_nt: TGTGCCAGCAGCAAGTTAATGGCGGCGCATCAGCCCCAGCATTTT
cdr3_aa: CASSKLMAAHQPQHF

v_call: TRBV6-5
d_call: TRBD1
j_call: TRBJ2-1
clone_size: .
cdr3_nt: TGTGCCAGCAGGCAAGACAGGGGGCAAGTCAATGAGCAGTTCTTC
cdr3_aa: CASRQDRGQVNEQFF

v_call: TRBV3-1/TRBV3-2
d_call: TRBD2
j_call: TRBJ2-5
clone_size: .
cdr3_nt: TGTGCCAGCCTACTAGCGGGGGGGCCGAGGGAGACCCAGTACTTC
cdr3_aa: CASLLAGGPRETQYF

v_call: TRBV4-1
d_call: .
j_call: TRBJ1-1
clone_size: .
cdr3_nt: TGCGCCAGCAGTCGAACATCAGGCACTGAAGCTTTCTTT
cdr3_aa: CASSRTSGTEAFF

v_call: TRBV5-1
d_call: .
j_call: TRBJ1-6
clone_size: .
cdr3_nt: TGCGCCAGCAGCTTGGCCGTCGGCGGCCTCGATCCCCTCCACTTT
cdr3_aa: CASSLAVGGLDPLHF

v_call: TRBV7-8
d_call: TRBD2
j_call: TRBJ2-3
clone_size: .
cdr3_nt: TGTGCCAGCAGCTTAGGGGCTAGCGGGAGCACAGATACGCAGTATTTT
cdr3_aa: CASSLGASGSTDTQYF

v_call: TRBV28
d_call: TRBD1
j_call: TRBJ2-7
clone_size: .
cdr3_nt: TGTGCCAGCAGCCCTCTGGACAGGGCGAGCTCCTACGAGCAGTACTTC
cdr3_aa: CASSPLDRASSYEQYF

v_call: TRBV3-1/TRBV3-2
d_call: TRBD2
j_call: TRBJ2-3
clone_size: .
cdr3_nt: TGTGCCAGCAGCAGGCGCGGGGGAGGGGCAGATACGCAGTATTTT
cdr3_aa: CASSRRGGGADTQYF

v_call: TRBV9
d_call: .
j_call: TRBJ2-1
clone_size: .
cdr3_nt: TGTGCCAGCAGCGTAGAGGGACAAGACAACAATGAGCAGTTCTTC
cdr3_aa: CASSVEGQDNNEQFF

v_call: TRBV6-2/TRBV6-3
d_call: TRBD2
j_call: TRBJ2-1
clone_size: .
cdr3_nt: TGTGCCAGCAGTTACTCGACTAGCGGGAGGGCGGCGGTTTGGCTCTTC
cdr3_aa: CASSYSTSGRAAVWLF

v_call: TRBV5-1
d_call: .
j_call: TRBJ1-4
clone_size: .
cdr3_nt: TGCGCCAGCAGCCCGGAGGGGGGGAACGAAAAACTGTTTTTT
cdr3_aa: CASSPEGGNEKLFF

v_call: TRBV7-3
d_call: .
j_call: TRBJ2-2
clone_size: once
cdr3_nt: TGTGCCAGCAGCCCCACCGGGACAATGAACACCGGGGAGCTGTTTTTT
cdr3_aa: CASSPTGTMNTGELFF

v_call: TRBV2
d_call: TRBD1
j_call: TRBJ1-5
clone_size: .
cdr3_nt: TGTGCCAGCAGCGGAAGGACAGGGGGCTATCAGCCCCAGCATTTT
cdr3_aa: CASSGRTGGYQPQHF

v_call: TRBV10-3
d_call: .
j_call: TRBJ2-3
clone_size: .
cdr3_nt: TGTGCCATCCGACTAGGCGGCACAGATACGCAGTATTTT
cdr3_aa: CAIRLGGTDTQYF

v_call: TRBV29-1
d_call: .
j_call: TRBJ1-4
clone_size: .
cdr3_nt: TGCAGCGTTGGTGGGGAGTCGGATGAAAAACTGTTTTTT
cdr3_aa: CSVGGESDEKLFF

v_call: TRBV2
d_call: .
j_call: TRBJ1-2
clone_size: .
cdr3_nt: TGTGCCAGCAGTATACAGGTCTGGGGAGGCTACACCTTC
cdr3_aa: CASSIQVWGGYTF

v_call: TRBV10-3
d_call: TRBD2
j_call: TRBJ2-7
clone_size: .
cdr3_nt: TGTGCCATCAGTGAGTCCGGACTAGCGGACGAGCAGTACTTC
cdr3_aa: CAISESGLADEQYF

v_call: TRBV24-1
d_call: .
j_call: TRBJ1-5
clone_size: .
cdr3_nt: TGTGCCTCACCCCGGCAGGGGTTTAATCAGCCCCAGCATTTT
cdr3_aa: CASPRQGFNQPQHF

v_call: TRBV6-5
d_call: .
j_call: TRBJ2-7
clone_size: .
cdr3_nt: TGTGCCAGCAGTTACGACTCCGTCTCCTACGAGCAGTACTTC
cdr3_aa: CASSYDSVSYEQYF